This TCR beta chain was captured by sequencing in a study of blood T cell repertoires in COVID-19. Using immunoSEQ multiplex PCR, the repertoire was profiled, and TCRdb retains in-frame clones only, with some absent. Of 220,000 or so clones listed, just under 85% were seen once; the top ten hold about 1.3%. Enrollees, roughly 18 to 90 years old, lived in some 24 US areas. Membership in each cohort depended on participant-reported clinical history. The sample consisted of PBMCs or T cells enriched from blood (not recorded which). The clonotype originates from a middle-aged woman with acute COVID-19.

This CDR3 reads CASSLGDSRSYEQYF. The CDR3 DNA sequence: TGTGCCAGCAGCCTAGGTGATAGCCGCTCCTACGAGCAGTACTTC. The genes are TRBV5-6 and TRBJ2-7; unclear D gene. CDR1 and CDR2 from the germline V gene are SGHDT and YYEEEE. The germline V and J ends were trimmed by 4 bases and 0 bases, with 14 bases remaining between them. This CDR3 region has 15 residues.